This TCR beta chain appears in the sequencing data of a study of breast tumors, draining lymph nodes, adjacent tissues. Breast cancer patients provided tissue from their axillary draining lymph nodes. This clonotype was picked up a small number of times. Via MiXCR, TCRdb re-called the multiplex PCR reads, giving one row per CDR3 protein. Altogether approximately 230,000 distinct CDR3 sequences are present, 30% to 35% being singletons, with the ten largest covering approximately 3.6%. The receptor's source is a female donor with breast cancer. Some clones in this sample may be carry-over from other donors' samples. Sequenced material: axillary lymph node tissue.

CDR3 sequence reads: CASSTGRQPQHF. DNA for the CDR3: TGTGCCAGTAGTACGGGGAGGCAGCCCCAGCATTTT. This sequence joins TRBV19 and TRBJ1-5; D is undetermined. CDR1 and CDR2 from the germline V gene are LNHDA and SQIVND (reference sequence). V was pared by 4 bases and J by 7 bases, with 8 bases between. The CDR3 totals 12 residues. The variable domain in full, with the rest retrieved from reference TRBV19 and TRBJ1-5, is DGGITQSPKYLFRKEGQNVTLSCEQNLNHDAMYWYRQDPGQGLRLIYYSQIVNDFQKGDIAEGYSVSREKKESFPLTVTSAQKNPTAFYLCASSTGRQPQHFGDGTRLSIL.